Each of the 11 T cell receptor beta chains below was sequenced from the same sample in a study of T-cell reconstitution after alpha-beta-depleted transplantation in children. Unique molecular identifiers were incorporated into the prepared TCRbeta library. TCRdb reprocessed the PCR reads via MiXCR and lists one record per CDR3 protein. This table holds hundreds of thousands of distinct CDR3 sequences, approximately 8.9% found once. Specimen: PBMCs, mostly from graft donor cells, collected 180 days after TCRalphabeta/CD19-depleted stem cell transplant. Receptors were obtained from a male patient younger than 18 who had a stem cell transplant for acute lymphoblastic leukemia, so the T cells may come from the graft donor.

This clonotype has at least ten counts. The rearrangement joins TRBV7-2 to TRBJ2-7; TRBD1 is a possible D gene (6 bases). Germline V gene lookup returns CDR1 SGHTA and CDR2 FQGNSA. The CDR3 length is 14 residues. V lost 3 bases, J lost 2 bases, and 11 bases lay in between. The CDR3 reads CASSFRGSTYEQYF. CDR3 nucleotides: TGTGCCAGCAGCTTCAGGGGTTCTACCTACGAGCAGTACTTC.

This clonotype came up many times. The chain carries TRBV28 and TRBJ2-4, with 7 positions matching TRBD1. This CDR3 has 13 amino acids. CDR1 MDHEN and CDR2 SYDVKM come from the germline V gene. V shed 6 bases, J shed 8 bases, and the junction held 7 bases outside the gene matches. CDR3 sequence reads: CASRPTGRDIQYF. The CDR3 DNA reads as TGTGCCAGCAGACCGACAGGGCGAGACATTCAGTACTTC.

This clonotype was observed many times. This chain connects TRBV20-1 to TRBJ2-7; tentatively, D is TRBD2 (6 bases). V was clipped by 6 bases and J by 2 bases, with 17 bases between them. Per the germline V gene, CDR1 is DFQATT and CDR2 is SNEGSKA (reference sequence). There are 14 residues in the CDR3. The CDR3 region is CSASGPKGTYEQYF. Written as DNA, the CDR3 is TGCAGTGCAAGCGGGCCTAAAGGGACCTACGAGCAGTACTTC.

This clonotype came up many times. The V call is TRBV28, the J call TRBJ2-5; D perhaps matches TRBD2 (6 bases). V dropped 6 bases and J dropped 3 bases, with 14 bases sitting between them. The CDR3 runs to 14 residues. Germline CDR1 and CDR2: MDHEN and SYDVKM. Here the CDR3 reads CASRPPGLKETQYF. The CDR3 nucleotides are TGTGCCAGCAGACCCCCGGGACTTAAAGAGACCCAGTACTTC.

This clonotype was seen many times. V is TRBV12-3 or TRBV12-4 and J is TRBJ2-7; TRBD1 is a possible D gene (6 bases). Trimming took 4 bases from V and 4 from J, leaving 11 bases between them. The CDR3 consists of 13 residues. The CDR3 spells CASSYDRLYEQYF. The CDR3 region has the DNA TGTGCCAGCAGTTACGACAGGCTGTACGAGCAGTACTTC.

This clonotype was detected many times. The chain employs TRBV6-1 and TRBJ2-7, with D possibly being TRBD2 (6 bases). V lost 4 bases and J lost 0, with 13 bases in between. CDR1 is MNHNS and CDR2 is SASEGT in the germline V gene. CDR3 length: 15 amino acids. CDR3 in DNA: TGTGCCAGCAGTGCTCGGGGGACGAGCTCCTACGAGCAGTACTTC. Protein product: CASSARGTSSYEQYF.

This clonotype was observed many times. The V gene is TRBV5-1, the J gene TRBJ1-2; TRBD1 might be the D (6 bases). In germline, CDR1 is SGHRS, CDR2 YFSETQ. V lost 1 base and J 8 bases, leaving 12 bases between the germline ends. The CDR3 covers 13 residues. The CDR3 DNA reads TGCGCCAGCAGCTTGTCGGACAGTGAGGGCTACACCTTC. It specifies CASSLSDSEGYTF.

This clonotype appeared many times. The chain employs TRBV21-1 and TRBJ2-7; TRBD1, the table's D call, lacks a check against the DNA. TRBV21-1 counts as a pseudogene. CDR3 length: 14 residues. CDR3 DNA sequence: TGTGCCAGCAGCAAAGGAAGGACAGCCACTAGAGAGGACTTC. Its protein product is CASSKGRTATREDF.

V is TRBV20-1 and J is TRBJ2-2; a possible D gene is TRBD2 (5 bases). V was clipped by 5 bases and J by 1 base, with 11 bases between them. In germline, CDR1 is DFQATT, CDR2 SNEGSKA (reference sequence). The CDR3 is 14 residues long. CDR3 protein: CSAGLSGNTGELFF. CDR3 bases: TGCAGTGCTGGATTAAGCGGGAACACCGGGGAGCTGTTTTTT.

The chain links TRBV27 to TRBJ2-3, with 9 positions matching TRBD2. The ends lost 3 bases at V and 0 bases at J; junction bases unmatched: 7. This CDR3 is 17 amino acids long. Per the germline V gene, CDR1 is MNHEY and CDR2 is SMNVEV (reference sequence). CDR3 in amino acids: CASSLALLAGSTDTQYF. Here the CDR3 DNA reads TGTGCCAGCAGTTTGGCCCTACTAGCGGGTAGCACAGATACGCAGTATTTT.

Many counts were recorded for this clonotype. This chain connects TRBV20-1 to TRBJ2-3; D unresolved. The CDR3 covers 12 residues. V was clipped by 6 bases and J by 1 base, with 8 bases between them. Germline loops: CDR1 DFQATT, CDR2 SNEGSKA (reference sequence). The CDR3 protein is CSAVQGTDTQYF. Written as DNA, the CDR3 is TGCAGTGCGGTCCAGGGCACAGATACGCAGTATTTT.